Below are 2 T cell receptor beta chains sequenced from a single sample in a study of T-cell reconstitution after alpha-beta-depleted transplantation in children. Unique molecular identifiers were used to barcode this TCRbeta library. Using its own MiXCR run on the PCR reads, TCRdb lists one record per CDR3 protein. Of 240,000 or so distinct CDR3 sequences listed, around 12% are singletons. Sequencing used PBMCs from the stem cell graft donor, obtained from the stem cell graft. The origin of the receptors is a human donor who donated a stem cell graft to a child with acute lymphoblastic leukemia.

This clonotype was counted at least ten times. V and J are TRBV5-1 and TRBJ1-1, with D unclear. V was pared by 4 bases and J by 4 bases, with 11 bases between. Germline assignment: CDR1 SGHRS and CDR2 YFSETQ. This CDR3 spans 13 amino acids. This chain's CDR3 is CASSKREGTEAFF. For the CDR3, the DNA is TGCGCCAGCAGCAAACGGGAAGGCACTGAAGCTTTCTTT.

Many counts were recorded for this clonotype. V gene TRBV12-3 or TRBV12-4 combines with J gene TRBJ2-7; D gene ambiguous. V was trimmed by 5 bases and J by 6 bases, leaving 11 bases between them. This CDR3 has 12 amino acids. The CDR3 DNA reads as TGTGCCAGCAGTCAGGCACCGGGCGAGCAGTACTTC. Protein: CASSQAPGEQYF.